A single sample is the source of the 9 T cell receptor beta chains below, sequenced in a study of T cell repertoires in cytomegalovirus infection. No antigen has been identified for these receptors. TCRdb re-called the reads through MiXCR, storing one row per CDR3 protein. The sample carries 90,000 to 110,000 distinct CDR3 sequences, around 29% recorded once. Material: CD8+ T cells from cultured PBMCs, obtained from culture after CMV antigen stimulation. These receptors came from a human donor in good health (CMV status not recorded). Some clones in this sample may be carry-over from other donors' samples.

This clonotype was found a few times. The chain joins TRBV13 to TRBJ2-6; 9 bases match TRBD2. This CDR3 has 20 residues. V shed 6 bases, J shed 4 bases, and the junction held 19 bases outside the gene matches. The germline gives CDR1 PRHDT, CDR2 FYEKMQ (reference sequence). CDR3 protein: CASSYFGSGGSIRGANVLTF. The CDR3 DNA sequence: TGTGCCAGCAGTTATTTCGGGAGCGGGGGGTCGATTCGAGGGGCCAACGTCCTGACTTTC.

The CDR3 here is CASSRTGGLYNEQFF. DNA for the CDR3: TGTGCCAGCAGCCGGACGGGGGGTCTCTACAATGAGCAGTTCTTC. The gene calls are TRBV6-1 and TRBJ2-1, with TRBD2 identical over 7 bases. Per the germline V gene, CDR1 is MNHNS and CDR2 is SASEGT. Trimming removed 6 bases from V and 3 bases from J; junction bases left unmatched: 8. The CDR3 runs to 15 residues.

This clonotype came up many times. V gene TRBV7-9 combines with J gene TRBJ2-1; the match to TRBD2 covers 16 bases. Germline CDR1 and CDR2: SEHNR and FQNEAQ (reference sequence). The J segment lost 3 bases and the V segment lost 4 bases, leaving 9 bases of the junction unmatched. The CDR3 length is 19 residues. The CDR3 is CASSSGTSGGAGRYNEQFF. In DNA, the CDR3 is TGTGCCAGCAGCTCGGGGACTAGCGGGGGGGCTGGGCGCTACAATGAGCAGTTCTTC.

V and J are TRBV7-9 and TRBJ1-2, with TRBD1 matching 7 bases. The CDR3 is made up of 15 amino acids. The V gene's germline CDR1 is SEHNR and CDR2 FQNEAQ (reference sequence). The V segment lost 2 bases and the J segment 6 bases; nucleotides outside the gene matches: 9. This CDR3 reads CASSLTDRPADGYTF. The DNA of the CDR3 is TGTGCCAGCAGCTTAACGGACAGGCCAGCGGATGGCTACACCTTC.

This clonotype was detected a few times. V gene TRBV4-1 combines with J gene TRBJ1-1; 7 nucleotides align to TRBD1. There are 15 residues in the CDR3. The V gene end was trimmed by 1 base and the J gene end by 4 bases; junction bases not matched to a gene: 6. Germline CDR1 reads MGHRA; CDR2 reads YSYEKL. As DNA, the CDR3 is TGCGCCAGCAGCCAAGGAGGGGGCTCGGGCACTGAAGCTTTCTTT. As protein: CASSQGGGSGTEAFF.

This clonotype has at least ten counts. The J gene is TRBJ2-7, the V gene TRBV2, with 8 positions matching TRBD1. The germline V gene has CDR1 SNHLY and CDR2 FYNNEI. Germline trimming cut 6 bases from V and 5 bases from J; bases unmatched to any gene: 12. The CDR3 is 15 residues long. This chain's CDR3 is CASSPWGQGANEQYF. CDR3 in DNA: TGTGCCAGCAGCCCTTGGGGGCAGGGGGCAAACGAGCAGTACTTC.

The chain couples TRBV19 to TRBJ2-1, with 7 bases matching TRBD1. CDR3 length: 15 amino acids. CDR1 LNHDA and CDR2 SQIVND come from the germline V gene (reference sequence). With V trimmed by 6 bases and J by 2 bases, 7 bases remained unmatched. In DNA form, the CDR3 reads TGTGCCAGTAGCCTGCAGGGGGATCCCTACAATGAGCAGTTCTTC. Encoded protein: CASSLQGDPYNEQFF.

V gene TRBV19 combines with J gene TRBJ1-1; no clear D. Germline V gene sequence: CDR1 LNHDA, CDR2 SQIVND (reference sequence). There are 12 residues in the CDR3. V lost 1 base and J 8 bases, leaving 8 bases between the germline ends. DNA of the CDR3: TGTGCCAGTAGTATAGCCCCCCACGAAGCTTTCTTT. Translating it yields CASSIAPHEAFF.

With respect to this clonotype: One base away lies a much larger clone, so this may be a sequencing read error. The CDR3 sequence is CASSHRTVSGNTIYF. CDR3 DNA: TGTGCCAGCAGCCACCGGACAGTCTCTGGAAACACCATATATTTT. The chain links TRBV7-2 to TRBJ1-3; the D gene is possibly TRBD1 (6 bases). Germline lookup yields CDR1 SGHTA and CDR2 FQGNSA. CDR3 length: 15 amino acids. The V gene lost 5 bases and the J gene lost 0 bases, with 11 bases spanning the gap.